This TCR beta chain was found in a study of T cells expressing NK-cell markers. On the study more broadly: Within the sequenced cohort of eight donors, seven exhibited HCMV seropositivity and one was seronegative. Findings and caveats of the study: Dominant NKG2C+ clonotypes made up 1.0-7.0% of CD8+ T cells in several donors. Leadership of the CD3+CD56-NKG2C+ fraction also belonged to these clonotypes in a few donors.

In the case of this clonotype: The antigen is undetermined.

This CDR3 has 16 residues. Germline V gives CDR1 SGHVS, CDR2 FNYEAQ. Libraries used 5'RACE template switching adding universal primer site and UMIs. One entry per CDR3 protein, without DNA, is what TCRdb gives after re-calling the 5' RACE reads. This sample's clone table lists around 470,000 distinct CDR3 sequences. What was sequenced was blood T cells: a sorted CD56 or NKG2C T cell subset, CD4+ or CD8+ T cells, or bulk PBMC T cells (not recorded which). The receptor was derived from a woman in her forties or fifties in good health. The rearrangement links TRBV7-6 to TRBJ2-2; with no DNA, the TCRdb D assignment of TRBD1 cannot be verified. The CDR3 reads CASSLDAGPSTGELFF.